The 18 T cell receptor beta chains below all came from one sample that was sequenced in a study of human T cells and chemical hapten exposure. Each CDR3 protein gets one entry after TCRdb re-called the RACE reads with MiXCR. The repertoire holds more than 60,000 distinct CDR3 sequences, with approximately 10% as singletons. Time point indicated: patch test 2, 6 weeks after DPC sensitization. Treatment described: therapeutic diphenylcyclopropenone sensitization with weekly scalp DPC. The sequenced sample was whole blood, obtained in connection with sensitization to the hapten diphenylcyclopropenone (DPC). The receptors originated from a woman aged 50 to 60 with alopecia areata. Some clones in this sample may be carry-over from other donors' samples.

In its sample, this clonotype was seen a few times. The DNA of the CDR3 is TGTGCCAGCAGCTCAGTGCCGGGGAACACTGAAGCTTTCTTT. This translates into CASSSVPGNTEAFF. The V and J genes are TRBV5-5 and TRBJ1-1, with D unclear. V was cut by 3 bases and J by 1 base, with 10 bases left in between. This CDR3 comprises 14 residues. Looked up from germline, CDR1 is SGHKS and CDR2 is YYEKEE (reference sequence).

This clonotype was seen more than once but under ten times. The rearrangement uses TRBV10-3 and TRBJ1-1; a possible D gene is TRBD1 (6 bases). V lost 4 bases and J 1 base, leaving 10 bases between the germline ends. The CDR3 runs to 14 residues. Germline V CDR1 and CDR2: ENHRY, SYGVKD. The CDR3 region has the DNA TGTGCCATCAGTGTCCTACAGGGGAACACTGAAGCTTTCTTT. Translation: CAISVLQGNTEAFF.

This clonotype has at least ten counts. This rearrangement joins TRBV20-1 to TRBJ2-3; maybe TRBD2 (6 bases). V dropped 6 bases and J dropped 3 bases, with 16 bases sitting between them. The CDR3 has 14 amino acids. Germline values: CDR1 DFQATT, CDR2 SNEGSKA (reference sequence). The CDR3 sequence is CSATSGVKTDTQYF. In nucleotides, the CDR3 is TGCAGTGCAACTTCGGGAGTCAAAACAGATACGCAGTATTTT.

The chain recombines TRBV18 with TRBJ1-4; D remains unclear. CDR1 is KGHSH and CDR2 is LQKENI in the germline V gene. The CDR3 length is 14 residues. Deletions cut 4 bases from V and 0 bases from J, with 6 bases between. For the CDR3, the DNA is TGTGCCAGCTCACTGAATGCAACTAATGAAAAACTGTTTTTT. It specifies CASSLNATNEKLFF.

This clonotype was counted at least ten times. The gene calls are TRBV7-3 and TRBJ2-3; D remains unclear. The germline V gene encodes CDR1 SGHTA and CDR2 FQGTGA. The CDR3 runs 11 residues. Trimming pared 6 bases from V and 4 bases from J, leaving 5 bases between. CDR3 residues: CASSSSDTQYF. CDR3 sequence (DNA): TGTGCCAGCAGTTCCTCAGATACGCAGTATTTT. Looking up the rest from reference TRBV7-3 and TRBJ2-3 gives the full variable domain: GAGVSQTPSNKVTEKGKYVELRCDPISGHTALYWYRQSLGQGPEFLIYFQGTGAADDSGLPNDRFFAVRPEGSVSTLKIQRTERGDSAVYLCASSSSDTQYFGPGTRLTVL.

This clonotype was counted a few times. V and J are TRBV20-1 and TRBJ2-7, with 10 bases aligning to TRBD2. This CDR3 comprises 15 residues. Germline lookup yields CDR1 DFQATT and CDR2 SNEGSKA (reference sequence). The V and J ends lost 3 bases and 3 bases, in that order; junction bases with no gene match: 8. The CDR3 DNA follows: TGCAGTGCTAGTAGGGAGGCTAGCGGGAGCTACGAGCAGTACTTC. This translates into CSASREASGSYEQYF.

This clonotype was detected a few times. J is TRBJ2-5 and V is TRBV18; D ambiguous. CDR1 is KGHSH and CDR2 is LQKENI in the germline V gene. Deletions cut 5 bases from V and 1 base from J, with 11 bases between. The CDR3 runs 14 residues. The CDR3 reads CASSTLTGQETQYF. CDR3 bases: TGTGCCAGCTCAACTCTGACGGGCCAAGAGACCCAGTACTTC.

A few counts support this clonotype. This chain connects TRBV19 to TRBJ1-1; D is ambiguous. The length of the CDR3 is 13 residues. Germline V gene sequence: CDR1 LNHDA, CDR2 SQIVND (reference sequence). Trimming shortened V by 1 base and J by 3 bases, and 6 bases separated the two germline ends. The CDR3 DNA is TGTGCCAGTAGTATAGGCCTCTACACTGAAGCTTTCTTT. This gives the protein CASSIGLYTEAFF.

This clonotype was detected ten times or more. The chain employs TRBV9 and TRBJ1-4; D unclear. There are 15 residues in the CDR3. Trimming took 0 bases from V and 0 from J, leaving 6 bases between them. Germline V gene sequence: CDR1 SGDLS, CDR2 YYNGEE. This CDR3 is CASSVAGTTNEKLFF. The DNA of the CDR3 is TGTGCCAGCAGCGTAGCCGGGACAACTAATGAAAAACTGTTTTTT.

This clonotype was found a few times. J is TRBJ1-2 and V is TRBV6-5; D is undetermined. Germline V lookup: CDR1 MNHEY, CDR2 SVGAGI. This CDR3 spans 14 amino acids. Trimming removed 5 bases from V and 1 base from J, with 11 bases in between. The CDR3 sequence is CASSTRTGNYGYTF. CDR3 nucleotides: TGTGCCAGCAGTACCCGGACGGGTAACTATGGCTACACCTTC.

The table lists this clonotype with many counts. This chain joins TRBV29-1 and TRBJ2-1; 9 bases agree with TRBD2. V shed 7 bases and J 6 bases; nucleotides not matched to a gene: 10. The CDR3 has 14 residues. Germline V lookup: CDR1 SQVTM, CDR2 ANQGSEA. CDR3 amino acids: CSAPGSGSVNEQFF. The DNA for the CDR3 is TGCAGCGCCCCGGGTAGCGGGAGTGTCAATGAGCAGTTCTTC.

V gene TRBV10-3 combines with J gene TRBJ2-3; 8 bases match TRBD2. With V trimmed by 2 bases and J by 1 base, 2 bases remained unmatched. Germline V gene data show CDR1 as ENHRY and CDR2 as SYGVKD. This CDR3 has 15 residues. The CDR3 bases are TGTGCCATCAGTGAGGGACTAGCACGCACAGATACGCAGTATTTT. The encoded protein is CAISEGLARTDTQYF.

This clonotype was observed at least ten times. The chain's CDR3 is CASSLDRQGYGYTF. The CDR3 bases are TGCGCCAGCAGCTTGGATCGGCAGGGCTATGGCTACACCTTC. The chain has TRBV5-1 and TRBJ1-2; D is possibly TRBD1 (5 bases). Germline values: CDR1 SGHRS, CDR2 YFSETQ. CDR3 length equals 14 residues. Trimming took 0 bases from V and 4 from J, leaving 10 bases between them.

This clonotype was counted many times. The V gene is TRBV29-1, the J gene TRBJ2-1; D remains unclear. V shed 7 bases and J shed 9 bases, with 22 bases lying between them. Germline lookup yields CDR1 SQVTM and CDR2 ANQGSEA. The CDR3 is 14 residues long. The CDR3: CSALGMRGAAEQFF. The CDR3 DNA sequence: TGCAGCGCCCTAGGAATGAGAGGAGCCGCTGAGCAGTTCTTC.

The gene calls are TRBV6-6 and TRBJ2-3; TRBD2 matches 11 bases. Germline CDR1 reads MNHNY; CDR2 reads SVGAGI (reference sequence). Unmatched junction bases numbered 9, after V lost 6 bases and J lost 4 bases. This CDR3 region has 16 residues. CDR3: CASRNSLAGGADTQYF. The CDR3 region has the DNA TGTGCCAGCAGAAATTCCCTAGCGGGAGGTGCAGATACGCAGTATTTT.

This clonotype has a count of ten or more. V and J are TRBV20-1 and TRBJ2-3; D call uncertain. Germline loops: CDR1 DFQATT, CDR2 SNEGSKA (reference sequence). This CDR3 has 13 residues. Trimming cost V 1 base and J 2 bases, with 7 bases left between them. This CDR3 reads CSARGLNTDTQYF. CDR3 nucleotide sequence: TGCAGTGCTAGAGGCCTAAACACAGATACGCAGTATTTT.

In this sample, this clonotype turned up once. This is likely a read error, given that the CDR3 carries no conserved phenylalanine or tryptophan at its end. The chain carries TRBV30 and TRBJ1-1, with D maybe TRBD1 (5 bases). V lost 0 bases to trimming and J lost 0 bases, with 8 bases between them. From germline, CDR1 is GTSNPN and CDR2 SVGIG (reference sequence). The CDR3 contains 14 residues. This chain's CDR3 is CAWSVPGMNTEAFI. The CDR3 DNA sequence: TGTGCCTGGAGTGTACCAGGGATGAACACTGAAGCTTTCATT.

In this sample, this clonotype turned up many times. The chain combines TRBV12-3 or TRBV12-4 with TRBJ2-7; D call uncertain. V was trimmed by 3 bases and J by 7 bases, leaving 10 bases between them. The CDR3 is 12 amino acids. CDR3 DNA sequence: TGTGCCAGCAGTTTCAGAAGGCTAGAGCAGTACTTC. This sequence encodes CASSFRRLEQYF.